Shown below are 5 T cell receptor beta chains from a single sample sequenced in a study of cytomegalovirus exposure and HLA in healthy donors. This PCR relied on a set of 60 Vbeta primers and 13 Jbeta primers. TCRdb's copy holds only in-frame clones and misses some; the assay was immunoSEQ multiplex PCR. The data show 280,000 or so clones, around nine tenths seen once. What was sequenced was PBMCs. The receptors derive from a woman aged 18-29 years in good health and CMV-seronegative.

The V gene is TRBV18, the J gene TRBJ2-1; 9 bases are a match to TRBD2. The CDR3 is 16 amino acids. V lost 3 bases to trimming and J lost 3 bases; unmatched junction nucleotides: 6. Germline V lookup: CDR1 KGHSH, CDR2 LQKENI. The CDR3 DNA reads TGTGCCAGCTCACCGCGCCTAGCGGGGAACTACAATGAGCAGTTCTTC. This translates into CASSPRLAGNYNEQFF.

The chain links TRBV7-2 to TRBJ1-4; 9 nucleotides match TRBD1. V dropped 5 bases and J dropped 6; count of bases not matched to a gene: 4. The germline V gene encodes CDR1 SGHTA and CDR2 FQGNSA. The CDR3 consists of 14 residues. This CDR3 is CASSLRQGDEKLFF. The CDR3 bases are TGTGCCAGCAGCCTCCGACAGGGGGATGAAAAACTGTTTTTT.

This clone came up once. The rearrangement joins TRBV30 to TRBJ1-1; 9 bases align to TRBD1. The CDR3 runs to 15 residues. V gave up 2 bases and J gave up 4 bases; unmatched junction bases: 8. CDR1 is GTSNPN and CDR2 is SVGIG in the germline V gene (reference sequence). In DNA form, the CDR3 reads TGTGCCTGGAGTCCCGGGACAGGGAGGGGCACTGAAGCTTTCTTT. Translation: CAWSPGTGRGTEAFF.

V and J are TRBV11-1 and TRBJ1-2; maybe TRBD1 (6 bases). The germline gives CDR1 SGHAT, CDR2 FQDESV (reference sequence). The V end lost 5 bases, the J end lost 6 bases, and 10 bases lay between the germline ends. The CDR3 covers 12 residues. This chain's CDR3 is CASSAEGDGYTF. CDR3 DNA: TGTGCCAGCAGCGCCGAGGGGGATGGCTACACCTTC.

This clone occurred once. The rearrangement links TRBV29-1 to TRBJ2-3; TRBD1 matches at 8 bases. V lost 1 base, J lost 2 bases, and 5 bases stayed unmatched. CDR1 and CDR2 from the germline V gene are SQVTM and ANQGSEA. This CDR3 has 15 residues. The CDR3 DNA is TGCAGCGTTGAAGCGAAGGGACAGGCCACAGATACGCAGTATTTT. Amino acid sequence: CSVEAKGQATDTQYF.